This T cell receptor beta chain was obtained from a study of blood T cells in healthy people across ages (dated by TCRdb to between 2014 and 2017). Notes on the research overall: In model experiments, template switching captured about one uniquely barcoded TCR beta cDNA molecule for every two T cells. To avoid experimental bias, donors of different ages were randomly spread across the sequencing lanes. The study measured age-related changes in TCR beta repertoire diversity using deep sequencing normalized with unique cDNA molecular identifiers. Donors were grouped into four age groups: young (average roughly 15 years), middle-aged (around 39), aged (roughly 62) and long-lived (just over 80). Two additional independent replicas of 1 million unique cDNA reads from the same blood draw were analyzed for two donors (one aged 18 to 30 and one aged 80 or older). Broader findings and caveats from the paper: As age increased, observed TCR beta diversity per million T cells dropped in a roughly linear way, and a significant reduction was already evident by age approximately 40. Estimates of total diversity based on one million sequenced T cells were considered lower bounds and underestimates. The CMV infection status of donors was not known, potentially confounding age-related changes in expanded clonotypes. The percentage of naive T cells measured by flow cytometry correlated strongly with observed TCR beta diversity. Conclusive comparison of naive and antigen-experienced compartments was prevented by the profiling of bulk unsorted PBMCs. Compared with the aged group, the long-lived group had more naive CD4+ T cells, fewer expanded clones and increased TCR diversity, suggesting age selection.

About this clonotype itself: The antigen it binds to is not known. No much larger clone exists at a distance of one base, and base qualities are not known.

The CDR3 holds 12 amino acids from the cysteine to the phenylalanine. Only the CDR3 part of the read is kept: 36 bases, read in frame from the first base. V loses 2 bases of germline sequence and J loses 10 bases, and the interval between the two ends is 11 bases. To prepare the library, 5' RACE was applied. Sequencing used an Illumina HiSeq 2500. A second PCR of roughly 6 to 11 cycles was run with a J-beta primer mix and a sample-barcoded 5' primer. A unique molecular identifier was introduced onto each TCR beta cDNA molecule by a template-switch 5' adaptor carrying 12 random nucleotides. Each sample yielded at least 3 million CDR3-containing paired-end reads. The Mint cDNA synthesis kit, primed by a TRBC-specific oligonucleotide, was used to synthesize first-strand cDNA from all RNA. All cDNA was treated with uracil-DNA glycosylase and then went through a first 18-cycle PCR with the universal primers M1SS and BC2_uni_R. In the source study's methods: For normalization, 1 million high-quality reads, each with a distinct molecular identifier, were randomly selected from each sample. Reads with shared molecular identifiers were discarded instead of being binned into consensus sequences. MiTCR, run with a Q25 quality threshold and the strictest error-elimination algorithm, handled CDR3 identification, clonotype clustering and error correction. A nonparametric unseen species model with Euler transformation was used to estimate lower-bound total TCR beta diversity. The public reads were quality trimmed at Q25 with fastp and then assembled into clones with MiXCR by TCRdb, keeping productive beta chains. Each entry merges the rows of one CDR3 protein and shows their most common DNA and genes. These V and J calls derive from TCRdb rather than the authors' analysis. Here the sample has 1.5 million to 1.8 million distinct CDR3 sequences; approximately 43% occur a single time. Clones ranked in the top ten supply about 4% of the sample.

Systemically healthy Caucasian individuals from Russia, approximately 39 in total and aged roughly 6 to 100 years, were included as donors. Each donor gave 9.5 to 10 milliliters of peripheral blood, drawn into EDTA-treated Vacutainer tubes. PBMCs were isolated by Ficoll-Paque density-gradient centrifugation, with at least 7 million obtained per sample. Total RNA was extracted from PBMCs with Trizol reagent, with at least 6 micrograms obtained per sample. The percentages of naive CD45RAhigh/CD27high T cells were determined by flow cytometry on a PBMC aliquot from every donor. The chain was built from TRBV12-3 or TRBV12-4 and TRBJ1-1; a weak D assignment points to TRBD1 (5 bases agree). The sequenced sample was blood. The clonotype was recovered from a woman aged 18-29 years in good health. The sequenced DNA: TGTGCCAGCAGTTTATTTGGGGGGGGAGCTTTCTTT. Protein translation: CASSLFGGGAFF.